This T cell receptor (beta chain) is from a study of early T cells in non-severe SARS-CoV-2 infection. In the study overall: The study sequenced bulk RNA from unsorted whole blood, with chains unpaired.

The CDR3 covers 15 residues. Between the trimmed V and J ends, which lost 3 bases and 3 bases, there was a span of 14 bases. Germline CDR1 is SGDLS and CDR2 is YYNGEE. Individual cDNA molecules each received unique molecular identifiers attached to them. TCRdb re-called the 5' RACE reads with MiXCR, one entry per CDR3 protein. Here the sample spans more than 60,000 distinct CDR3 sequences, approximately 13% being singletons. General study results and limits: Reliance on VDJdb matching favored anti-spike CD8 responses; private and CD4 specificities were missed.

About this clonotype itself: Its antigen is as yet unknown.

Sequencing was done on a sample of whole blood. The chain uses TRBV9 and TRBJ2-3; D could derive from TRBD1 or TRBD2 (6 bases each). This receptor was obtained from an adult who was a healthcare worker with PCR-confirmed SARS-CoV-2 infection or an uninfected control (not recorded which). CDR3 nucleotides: TGTGCCAGCAGCGGAAACCCGGGGGCTACAGATACGCAGTATTTT. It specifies CASSGNPGATDTQYF.